Listed below are T cell receptor beta chains from one sample, sequenced in a study of a mutant IDH1 vaccine in newly diagnosed glioma. Profiled with immunoSEQ multiplex PCR; TCRdb holds only in-frame clones, not every one. This sample has tens of thousands of clones, with around 77% found just once. These receptors' antigens are unknown. This specimen was PBMCs, taken from a glioma patient whose treatment included an IDH1 peptide vaccine. These receptors were taken from a woman aged 18-29 years with glioma. Both conserved end residues are part of each CDR3. The D gene is left open where the match is weak. Some rows have no size entry. The others give once, few or many, or a class for an expanded clone.

V	D	J	size	DNA	CDR3
TRBV5-5	TRBD1	TRBJ1-4	NA	TGTGCCAGCAGAGGGACAGGGGGCGGGGAAAAACTGTTTTTT	CASRGTGGGEKLFF
TRBV4-2	TRBD1	TRBJ1-4	NA	TGTGCCAGCAGCCAAGACCTGGGACAGACTAATGAAAAACTGTTTTTT	CASSQDLGQTNEKLFF
TRBV28	NA	TRBJ2-7	once	TGTGCCAGCACTCCAATCCCAGGCCGGAGCTCCTACGAGCAGTACTTC	CASTPIPGRSSYEQYF
TRBV9	NA	TRBJ1-1	NA	TGTGCCAGCAGCGGAGGCCTTCAAAACACTGAAGCTTTCTTT	CASSGGLQNTEAFF
TRBV11-2	NA	TRBJ2-1	NA	TGTGCCAGCAGCTTCGGACAGCATAGCTCCTACAATGAGCAGTTCTTC	CASSFGQHSSYNEQFF
TRBV4-1	NA	TRBJ1-5	NA	TGCGCCAGCAGCCCCCAACTCAATCAGCCCCAGCATTTT	CASSPQLNQPQHF
TRBV27	NA	TRBJ1-6	NA	TGTGCCAGCAGTTTATCAGAGGGCTATTCACCCCTCCACTTT	CASSLSEGYSPLHF
TRBV29-1	NA	TRBJ2-1	few	TGCAGCGGACGGGGGTCCTACAATGAGCAGTTCTTC	CSGRGSYNEQFF
TRBV6-1	TRBD2	TRBJ2-7	NA	TGTGCCAGCAGTGACGGGACTAGCGGGAGTGGATACGAGCAGTACTTC	CASSDGTSGSGYEQYF
TRBV5-1	NA	TRBJ2-1	NA	TGCGCCAGCAGCCTAATAGGGGGGATTGAGCAGTTCTTC	CASSLIGGIEQFF
TRBV4-3	TRBD2	TRBJ2-1	NA	TGCGCCAGCAGCCAAGTTGCCTCTAGCGGTTACTCCTACAATGAGCAGTTCTTC	CASSQVASSGYSYNEQFF
TRBV5-5	NA	TRBJ2-5	few	TGTGCCAGCAGCTTGGTGTGGGACGACCAAGAGACCCAGTACTTC	CASSLVWDDQETQYF
TRBV11-2	TRBD1	TRBJ1-2	NA	TGTGCCAGCAGCGTCGGACAGGCGCAAGGCTACACCTTC	CASSVGQAQGYTF
TRBV2	TRBD1	TRBJ2-1	NA	TGTGCCAGCAGTGGGGGACAGGGTGTCAATGAGCAGTTCTTC	CASSGGQGVNEQFF
TRBV5-6	NA	TRBJ2-3	NA	TGTGCCAGCAGTATCCTCAGCGGAGAGGGCCCAGATACGCAGTATTTT	CASSILSGEGPDTQYF
TRBV6-5	NA	TRBJ1-2	NA	TGTGCCAGCAGATCTCGGGGGGTGCGATATGGCTACACCTTC	CASRSRGVRYGYTF
TRBV11-3	TRBD1	TRBJ1-2	NA	TGTGCCAGCAGCTTTAATCCGGGACAGGGCGTCGCGGGCTACACCTTC	CASSFNPGQGVAGYTF
TRBV30	NA	TRBJ1-5	NA	TGTGCCTGGAGCGGACAGATCAATCAGCCCCAGCATTTT	CAWSGQINQPQHF
TRBV5-5	TRBD2	TRBJ2-7	few	TGTGCCAGCAGTTGGACTAGCGGAACACCCTACGAGCAGTACTTC	CASSWTSGTPYEQYF
TRBV5-1	TRBD1	TRBJ1-2	NA	TGCGCCAGCAGCCCGGGACAGGGAGTTGGCTACACCTTC	CASSPGQGVGYTF
TRBV28	TRBD1	TRBJ1-5	NA	TGTGCCAGCAGTACGGACAGGACGGTCTATCAGCCCCAGCATTTT	CASSTDRTVYQPQHF
TRBV5-1	TRBD1	TRBJ1-3	few	TGCGCCAGCAGCCTAAGGACAGGGGGAGAGTCTGGAAACACCATATATTTT	CASSLRTGGESGNTIYF
TRBV29-1	NA	TRBJ1-3	NA	TGCAGCGCGGCTCTCTCTGGAAACACCATATATTTT	CSAALSGNTIYF
TRBV15	NA	TRBJ2-3	once	TGTGCCACCAGCAGGGGCAGCTCCGGCACAGATACGCAGTATTTT	CATSRGSSGTDTQYF
TRBV7-9	NA	TRBJ1-2	NA	TGTGCCAGCAGCTTAGTGGGGTGGGGCGACTATGGCTACACCTTC	CASSLVGWGDYGYTF
TRBV14	NA	TRBJ2-7	NA	TGTGCCAGCAGCCAACGCTCTGACGGCCCCTACGAGCAGTACTTC	CASSQRSDGPYEQYF
TRBV9	TRBD2	TRBJ2-1	NA	TGTGCCAGCAGCCTCGGACTAGCGGGAGTTTACAATGAGCAGTTCTTC	CASSLGLAGVYNEQFF
TRBV5-8	NA	TRBJ2-4	NA	TGTGCCAGCAGCTTAACAGGGTTCGTTGTTAACATTCAGTACTTC	CASSLTGFVVNIQYF
TRBV27	NA	TRBJ1-1	NA	TGTGCCAGCAGTTGGGGAGGGGTGGGAGAAGCTTTCTTT	CASSWGGVGEAFF
TRBV7-6	NA	TRBJ2-7	NA	TGTGCCAGCAGCCCACGGACAAGACCCCAATCGGACGAGCAGTACTTC	CASSPRTRPQSDEQYF
TRBV6-1	TRBD1	TRBJ2-7	NA	TGTGCCAGCAGTGATCCGGGACAGGGTTACGAGCAGTACTTC	CASSDPGQGYEQYF
TRBV10-3	TRBD1	TRBJ2-2	NA	TGTGCCATCACTCCGGACAGGGGGGGTTACACCGGGGAGCTGTTTTTT	CAITPDRGGYTGELFF
TRBV5-4	TRBD2	TRBJ2-1	NA	TGTGCCAGCAGCTTGCGATTTACTAGCGGGAGGATCTATGAGCAGTTCTTC	CASSLRFTSGRIYEQFF
TRBV4-2	TRBD2	TRBJ2-3	NA	TGTGCCAGCAGCCAGAGCCCGGGACTAGCGGGAGGGCCCAGAGATACGCAGTATTTT	CASSQSPGLAGGPRDTQYF
TRBV6-5	TRBD2	TRBJ2-5	NA	TGTGCCAGCAGCTCACTAGCGGGGGGGCAAGAGACCCAGTACTTC	CASSSLAGGQETQYF
TRBV19	NA	TRBJ2-7	NA	TGTGCCAGTAGCCGAGCAGGAGGGAAGACCTACGAGCAGTACTTC	CASSRAGGKTYEQYF
TRBV4-1	NA	TRBJ2-7	NA	TGCGCCAGCAGCTCAAGGCTTCAGAGGCACGAGCAGTACTTC	CASSSRLQRHEQYF
TRBV2	NA	TRBJ1-2	NA	TGTGCCAGCATTCCGGGTCCCCCGGGGAGTGGCTACACCTTC	CASIPGPPGSGYTF
TRBV29-1	NA	TRBJ1-1	few	TGCAGCGTTGAGGGGATAGGGCTCGCTGAAGCTTTCTTT	CSVEGIGLAEAFF
TRBV9	NA	TRBJ1-1	NA	TGTGCCAGCAGCGTTTCAGAATACACTGAAGCTTTCTTT	CASSVSEYTEAFF
TRBV19	NA	TRBJ1-5	few	TGTGCCAGTGGGGAACAGGCCGCGAGAGAAGCCCAGCATTTT	CASGEQAAREAQHF
TRBV5-1	NA	TRBJ2-1	NA	TGCGCCAGCAGCTTGGTCGGGCAGTTGGCTTACAATGAGCAGTTCTTC	CASSLVGQLAYNEQFF
TRBV15	NA	TRBJ2-7	NA	TGTGCCACCAGCAGGCCTGGCGGGGGCCGCGAGCAGTACTTC	CATSRPGGGREQYF
TRBV18	NA	TRBJ1-5	NA	TGTGCCAGCTCACCAGAGAATCAGCCCCAGCATTTT	CASSPENQPQHF
TRBV6-5	NA	TRBJ1-3	NA	TGTGCCAGCTGTGGGTACAGCTCTGGAAACACCATATATTTT	CASCGYSSGNTIYF
TRBV19	NA	TRBJ1-2	NA	TGTGCCAGTAGTAGAGCTAACTATGGCTACACCTTC	CASSRANYGYTF
TRBV5-6	TRBD1	TRBJ2-1	NA	TGTGCCAGCAGCTTCGTTGACAGGGTAACCTACAATGAGCAGTTCTTC	CASSFVDRVTYNEQFF
TRBV9	NA	TRBJ1-5	NA	TGTGCCAGCAGCGAGACTGGTGGCAATCAGCCCCAGCATTTT	CASSETGGNQPQHF
TRBV7-2	NA	TRBJ2-7	NA	TGTGCCAGCACCCCTCGGGGTGCCTACGAGCAGTACTTC	CASTPRGAYEQYF
TRBV19	TRBD2	TRBJ2-3	NA	TGTGCCAGTAGTATCGCGGGAGACGGAGATACGCAGTATTTT	CASSIAGDGDTQYF
TRBV19	NA	TRBJ1-5	few	TGTGCCAGTAGTATGGGAGGAGGGGCCGGGCAGCCCCAGCATTTT	CASSMGGGAGQPQHF
TRBV7-9	NA	TRBJ2-7	NA	TGTGCCAGCAGCGCGACGTCGTTTTACGAGCAGTACTTC	CASSATSFYEQYF
TRBV2	NA	TRBJ1-5	NA	TGTGCCAGCAGCGACCTCGGAGCAAATCAGCCCCAGCATTTT	CASSDLGANQPQHF
TRBV19	NA	TRBJ1-4	few	TGTGCCAGTAGCCCCCTCCTACGGGGCATGGAAAAACTGTTTTTT	CASSPLLRGMEKLFF
TRBV19	NA	TRBJ1-5	NA	TGTGCCAGTAGGGGAGCCAATCAGCCCCAGCATTTT	CASRGANQPQHF
TRBV6-5	NA	TRBJ1-1	NA	TGTGCCAGCAGTTACAGGAGGGACACCTTGAACACTGAAGCTTTCTTT	CASSYRRDTLNTEAFF
TRBV19	NA	TRBJ1-1	few	TGTGCCAGTAGGAAAGGGGGAGTGAACACTGAAGCTTTCTTT	CASRKGGVNTEAFF
TRBV7-7	TRBD1	TRBJ2-7	NA	TGTGCTAGCAGCCGGGACAGGGACTACGAGCAGTACTTC	CASSRDRDYEQYF
TRBV6-4	NA	TRBJ1-2	NA	TGTGCCAGCAGTGCCCGGGAGGAGGTCTATGGCTACACCTTC	CASSAREEVYGYTF
TRBV15	NA	TRBJ2-7	NA	TGTGCCACCAGCAGAGATGGGTCGGACTACGAGCAGTACTTC	CATSRDGSDYEQYF